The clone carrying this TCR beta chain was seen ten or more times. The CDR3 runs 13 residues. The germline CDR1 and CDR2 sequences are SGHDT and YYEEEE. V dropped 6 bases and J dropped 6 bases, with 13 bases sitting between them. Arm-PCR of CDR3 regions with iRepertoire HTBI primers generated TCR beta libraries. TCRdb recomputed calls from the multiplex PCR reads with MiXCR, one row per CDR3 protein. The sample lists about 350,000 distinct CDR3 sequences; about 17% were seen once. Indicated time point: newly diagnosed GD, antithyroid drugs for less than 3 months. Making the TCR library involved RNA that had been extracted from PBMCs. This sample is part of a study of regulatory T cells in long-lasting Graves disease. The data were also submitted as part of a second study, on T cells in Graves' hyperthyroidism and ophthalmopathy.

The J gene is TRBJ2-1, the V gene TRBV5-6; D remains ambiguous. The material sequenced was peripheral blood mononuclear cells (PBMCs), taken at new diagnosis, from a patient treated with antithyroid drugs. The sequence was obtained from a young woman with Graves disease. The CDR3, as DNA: TGTGCCAGCAAGACCGTCGGGTTCAATGAGCAGTTCTTC. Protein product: CASKTVGFNEQFF.